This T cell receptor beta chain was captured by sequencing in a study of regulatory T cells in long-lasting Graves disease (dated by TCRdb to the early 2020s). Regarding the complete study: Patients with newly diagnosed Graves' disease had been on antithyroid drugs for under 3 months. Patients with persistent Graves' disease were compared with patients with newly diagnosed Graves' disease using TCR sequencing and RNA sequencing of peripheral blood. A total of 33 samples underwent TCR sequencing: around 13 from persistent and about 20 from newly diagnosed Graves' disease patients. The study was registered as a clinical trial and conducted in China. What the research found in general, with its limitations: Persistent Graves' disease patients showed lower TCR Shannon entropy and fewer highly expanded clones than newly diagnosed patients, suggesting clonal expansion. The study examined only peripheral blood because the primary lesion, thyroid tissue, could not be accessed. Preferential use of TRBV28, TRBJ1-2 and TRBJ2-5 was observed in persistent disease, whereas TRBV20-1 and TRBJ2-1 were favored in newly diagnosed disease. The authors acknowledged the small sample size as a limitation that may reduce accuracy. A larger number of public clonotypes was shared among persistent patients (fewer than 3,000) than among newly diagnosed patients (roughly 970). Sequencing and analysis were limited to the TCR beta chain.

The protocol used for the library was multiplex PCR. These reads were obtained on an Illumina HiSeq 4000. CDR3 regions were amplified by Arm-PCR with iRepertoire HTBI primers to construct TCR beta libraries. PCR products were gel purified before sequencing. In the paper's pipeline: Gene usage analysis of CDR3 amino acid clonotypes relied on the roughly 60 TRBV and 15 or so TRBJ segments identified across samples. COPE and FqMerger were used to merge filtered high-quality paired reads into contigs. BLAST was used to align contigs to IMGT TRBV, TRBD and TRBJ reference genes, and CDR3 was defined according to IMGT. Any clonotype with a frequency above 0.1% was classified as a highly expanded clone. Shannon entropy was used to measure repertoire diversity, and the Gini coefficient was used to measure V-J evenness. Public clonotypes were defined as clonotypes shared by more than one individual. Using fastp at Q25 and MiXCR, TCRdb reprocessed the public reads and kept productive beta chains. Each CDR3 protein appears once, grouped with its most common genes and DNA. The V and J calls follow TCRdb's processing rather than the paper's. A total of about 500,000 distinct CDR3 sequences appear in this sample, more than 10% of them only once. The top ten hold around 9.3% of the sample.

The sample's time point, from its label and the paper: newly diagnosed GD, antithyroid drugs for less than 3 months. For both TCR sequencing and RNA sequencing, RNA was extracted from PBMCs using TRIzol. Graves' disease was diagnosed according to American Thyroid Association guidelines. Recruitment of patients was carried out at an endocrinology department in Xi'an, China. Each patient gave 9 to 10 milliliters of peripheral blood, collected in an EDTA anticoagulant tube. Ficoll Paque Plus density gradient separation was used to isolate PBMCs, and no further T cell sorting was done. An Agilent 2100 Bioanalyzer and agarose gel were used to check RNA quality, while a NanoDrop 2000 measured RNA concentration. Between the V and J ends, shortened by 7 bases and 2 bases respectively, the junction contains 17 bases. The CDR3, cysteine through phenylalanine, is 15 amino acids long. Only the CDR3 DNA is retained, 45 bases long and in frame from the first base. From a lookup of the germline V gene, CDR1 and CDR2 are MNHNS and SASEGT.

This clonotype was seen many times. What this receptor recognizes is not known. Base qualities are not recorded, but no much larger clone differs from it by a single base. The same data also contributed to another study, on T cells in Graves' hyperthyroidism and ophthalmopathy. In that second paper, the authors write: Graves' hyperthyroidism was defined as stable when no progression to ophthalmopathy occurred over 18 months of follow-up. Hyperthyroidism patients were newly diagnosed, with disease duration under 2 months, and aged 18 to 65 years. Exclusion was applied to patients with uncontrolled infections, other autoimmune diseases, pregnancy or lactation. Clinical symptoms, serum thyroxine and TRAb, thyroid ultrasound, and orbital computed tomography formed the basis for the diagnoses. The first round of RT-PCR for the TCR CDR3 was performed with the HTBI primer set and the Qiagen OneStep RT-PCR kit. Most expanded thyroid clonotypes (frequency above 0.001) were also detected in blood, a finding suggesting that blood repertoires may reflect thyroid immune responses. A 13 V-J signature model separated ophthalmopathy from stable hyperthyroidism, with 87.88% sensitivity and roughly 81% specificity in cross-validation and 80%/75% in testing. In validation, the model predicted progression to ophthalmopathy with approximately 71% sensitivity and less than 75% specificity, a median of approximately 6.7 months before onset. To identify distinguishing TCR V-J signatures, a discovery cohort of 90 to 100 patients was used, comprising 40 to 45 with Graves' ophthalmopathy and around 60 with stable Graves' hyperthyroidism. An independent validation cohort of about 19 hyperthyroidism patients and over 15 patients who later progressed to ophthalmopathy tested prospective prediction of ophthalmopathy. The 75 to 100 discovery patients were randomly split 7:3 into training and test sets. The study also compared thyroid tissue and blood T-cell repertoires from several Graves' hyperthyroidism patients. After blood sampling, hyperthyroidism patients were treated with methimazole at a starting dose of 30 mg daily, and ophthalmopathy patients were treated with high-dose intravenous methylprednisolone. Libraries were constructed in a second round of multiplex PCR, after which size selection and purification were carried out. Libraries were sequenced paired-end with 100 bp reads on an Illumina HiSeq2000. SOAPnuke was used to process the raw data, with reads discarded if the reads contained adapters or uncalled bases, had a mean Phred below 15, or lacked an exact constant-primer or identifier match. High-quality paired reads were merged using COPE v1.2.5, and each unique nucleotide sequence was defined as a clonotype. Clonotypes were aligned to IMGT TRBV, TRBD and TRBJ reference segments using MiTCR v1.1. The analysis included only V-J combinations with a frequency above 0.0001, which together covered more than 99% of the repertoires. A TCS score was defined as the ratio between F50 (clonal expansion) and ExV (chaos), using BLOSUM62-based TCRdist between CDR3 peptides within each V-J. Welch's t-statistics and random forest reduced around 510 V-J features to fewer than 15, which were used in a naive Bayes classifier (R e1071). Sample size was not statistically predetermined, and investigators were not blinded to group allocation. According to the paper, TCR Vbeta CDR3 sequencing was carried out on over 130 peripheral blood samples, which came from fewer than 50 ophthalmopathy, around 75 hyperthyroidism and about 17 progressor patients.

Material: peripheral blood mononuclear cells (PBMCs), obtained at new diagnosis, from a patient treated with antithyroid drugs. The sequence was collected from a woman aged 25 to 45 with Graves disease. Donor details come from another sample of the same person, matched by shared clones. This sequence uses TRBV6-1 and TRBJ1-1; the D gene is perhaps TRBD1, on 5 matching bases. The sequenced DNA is TGTGCCAGCAATATAATGAGGGGTATCAACACTGAAGCTTTCTTT. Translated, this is CASNIMRGINTEAFF.